This is a list of T cell receptor beta chains from one sample in a study of cytotoxic CD8 clonotypes in ibrutinib-treated CLL. The data were produced by immunoSEQ multiplex PCR, yet TCRdb's version contains in-frame clones alone and is incomplete. This table holds 100,000 to 150,000 clones, approximately 85% found once. This material consisted of PBMCs, taken after 24 months of ibrutinib treatment. The source is a human donor with chronic lymphocytic leukemia. Both conserved end residues are part of each CDR3. Fields, in order: V gene, J gene, clone size, D gene, CDR3 protein, CDR3 DNA. D genes are given only for firm matches. The listing skips clone size in some rows; elsewhere it reads once, few, many or a size class.

>TRBV4-1|TRBJ2-1|NA|NA
CASSQLNEQFF
TGCGCCAGCAGCCAACTCAATGAGCAGTTCTTC
>TRBV28|TRBJ2-7|NA|TRBD2
CASSDAELAGVPYEQYF
TGTGCCAGCAGTGACGCGGAGCTAGCGGGAGTGCCCTACGAGCAGTACTTC
>TRBV13|TRBJ2-3|NA|TRBD2
CASSGTSGTSGGRSTDTQYF
TGTGCCAGCAGCGGAACGTCAGGGACTAGCGGGGGCCGTAGCACAGATACGCAGTATTTT
>TRBV21-1|TRBJ2-1|NA|NA
CASSNKGLAPDYVSYNEQFF
TGTGCCAGCAGCAATAAGGGACTAGCGCCCGACTACGTCTCCTACAATGAGCAGTTCTTC
>TRBV28|TRBJ2-3|NA|NA
CASNYFSTDTQYF
TGTGCCAGCAACTATTTTAGCACAGATACGCAGTATTTT
>TRBV2|TRBJ1-2|NA|NA
CASAPNFYGYTF
TGTGCCAGCGCCCCCAACTTCTATGGCTACACCTTC
>TRBV28|TRBJ2-2|NA|TRBD1
CASTWTGTGQAGELFF
TGTGCCAGCACCTGGACCGGGACAGGGCAAGCCGGGGAGCTGTTTTTT
>TRBV4-3|TRBJ2-3|few|TRBD2
CASSPTSRHTDTQYF
TGCGCCAGCAGCCCGACTAGCCGGCACACAGATACGCAGTATTTT
>TRBV28|TRBJ2-1|NA|NA
CASWLQGSSYNEQFF
TGTGCCAGCTGGTTACAGGGATCGAGCTACAATGAGCAGTTCTTC
>TRBV7-9|TRBJ2-1|NA|NA
CASSPIYNEQFF
TGTGCCAGCAGCCCCATATACAATGAGCAGTTCTTC
>TRBV4-1|TRBJ2-4|once|NA
CASSPGQGTKNIQYF
TGCGCCAGCAGCCCAGGGCAAGGAACCAAAAACATTCAGTACTTC
>TRBV2|TRBJ2-1|NA|NA
CASSESTMGHSEQFF
TGTGCCAGCAGTGAATCTACTATGGGACATTCAGAGCAGTTCTTC
>TRBV7-2|TRBJ1-5|few|NA
CASSPPRGYNQPQHF
TGTGCCAGCAGCCCACCCCGGGGTTACAATCAGCCCCAGCATTTT
>TRBV7-3|TRBJ2-2|NA|NA
CASSISNTGELFF
TGTGCCAGCAGCATAAGTAACACCGGGGAGCTGTTTTTT
>TRBV7-9|TRBJ2-3|NA|TRBD2
CASSDPSGASTDTQYF
TGTGCCAGCAGCGACCCTAGCGGGGCTAGCACAGATACGCAGTATTTT
>TRBV5-1|TRBJ2-3|NA|NA
CASRQGEADTQYF
TGCGCCAGCAGACAGGGAGAGGCAGATACGCAGTATTTT
>TRBV7-6|TRBJ1-2|NA|NA
CASTRDYGYTF
TGTGCCAGCACCCGCGACTATGGCTACACCTTC
>TRBV4-2|TRBJ1-1|NA|NA
CASSQYGGLVSTEAFF
TGTGCCAGCAGCCAATACGGGGGTTTGGTCAGCACTGAAGCTTTCTTT
>TRBV7-2|TRBJ2-7|once|NA
CASSPRWGNEQYF
TGTGCCAGCAGCCCGAGGTGGGGTAACGAGCAGTACTTC
>TRBV7-8|TRBJ2-7|NA|TRBD1
CASRTDRGGGYEQYF
TGTGCCAGCAGGACGGACAGGGGCGGGGGCTACGAGCAGTACTTC
>TRBV7-9|TRBJ2-2|NA|NA
CASSPRAGSGLTGELFF
TGTGCCAGCAGCCCCCGAGCAGGGTCGGGGCTCACCGGGGAGCTGTTTTTT
>TRBV4-1|TRBJ1-3|NA|NA
CASTPRGSGNTIYF
TGCGCCAGCACCCCCCGTGGTTCTGGAAACACCATATATTTT
>TRBV2|TRBJ2-7|NA|TRBD2
CASATSGSSSYEQYF
TGTGCCAGCGCTACTAGCGGGTCCAGCTCCTACGAGCAGTACTTC
>TRBV5-8|TRBJ1-2|NA|NA
CASSRGEGNGYTF
TGTGCCAGCAGTCGGGGGGAAGGAAATGGCTACACCTTC
>TRBV28|TRBJ1-2|few|TRBD1
CASSSYPPDRGKGYTF
TGTGCCAGCAGTTCTTACCCTCCCGACAGGGGGAAAGGCTACACCTTC
>TRBV19|TRBJ2-3|NA|TRBD2
CASPPSGAKKDTQYF
TGTGCCAGCCCGCCTAGCGGGGCTAAAAAAGATACGCAGTATTTT
>TRBV5-4|TRBJ2-2|NA|TRBD2
CASSRTSGGANTGELFF
TGTGCCAGCAGCCGGACTAGCGGGGGGGCGAACACCGGGGAGCTGTTTTTT
>TRBV4-1|TRBJ2-7|NA|TRBD2
CASSQGLASYEQYF
TGCGCCAGCAGCCAAGGACTAGCTTCCTACGAGCAGTACTTC
>TRBV5-1|TRBJ2-1|NA|TRBD2
CASSLAPSGSNEQFF
TGCGCCAGCAGCTTGGCGCCTAGCGGTAGCAATGAGCAGTTCTTC
>TRBV4-2|TRBJ1-1|NA|TRBD1
CASSPGQGGTEAFF
TGTGCCAGCAGCCCCGGACAGGGGGGAACTGAAGCTTTCTTT
>TRBV7-9|TRBJ1-3|NA|NA
CASSLGGVGNTIYF
TGTGCCAGCAGCTTAGGGGGGGTCGGAAACACCATATATTTT
>TRBV11-3|TRBJ1-1|NA|NA
CASSLDGARGTEAFF
TGTGCCAGCAGCTTAGACGGGGCCCGTGGAACTGAAGCTTTCTTT
>TRBV13|TRBJ2-1|NA|NA
CASSLRGAAYNEQFF
TGTGCCAGCAGCCTCCGGGGAGCGGCCTACAATGAGCAGTTCTTC
>TRBV14|TRBJ1-5|NA|NA
CASSLIGNREYSNQPQHF
TGTGCCAGCAGCCTTATAGGGAACAGGGAATATAGCAATCAGCCCCAGCATTTT
>TRBV7-2|TRBJ2-1|NA|NA
CASSPAGVDLKPSYNEQFF
TGTGCCAGCAGCCCTGCCGGGGTCGATCTAAAACCCTCATACAATGAGCAGTTCTTC
>TRBV9|TRBJ2-1|few|TRBD2
CASSVVSGGTEQFF
TGTGCCAGCAGCGTAGTTAGCGGGGGTACGGAGCAGTTCTTC
>TRBV5-1|TRBJ1-1|once|NA
CASSLNSGTERGAFF
TGCGCCAGCAGCTTGAATTCCGGGACTGAAAGGGGGGCTTTCTTT
>TRBV28|TRBJ1-6|NA|TRBD1
CAGRTGIGSPLHF
TGTGCCGGCCGGACAGGGATAGGATCACCCCTCCACTTT
>TRBV9|TRBJ1-1|NA|NA
CASPLVAGRNTEAFF
TGTGCCAGCCCACTAGTGGCGGGGCGGAACACTGAAGCTTTCTTT
>TRBV28|TRBJ2-7|once|NA
CASRAPGSGYEQYF
TGTGCCAGCAGAGCCCCTGGATCGGGCTACGAGCAGTACTTC
>TRBV6-5|TRBJ2-5|NA|NA
CASTEPGPQETQYF
TGTGCCAGCACTGAGCCCGGTCCCCAAGAGACCCAGTACTTC